This entry describes one TCR beta chain. These data originate in a study of blood T cell repertoires in COVID-19. Study as a whole: Some COVID-19 samples were acute and others convalescent; all came from the United States, Italy and Spain.

Original processing notes: Amplifying reference gene primers gave estimates of nucleated cell counts. Clones were read by immunoSEQ multiplex PCR, and TCRdb kept only the in-frame ones, dropping some. That table furnishes V, J and clone size, whereas the DNA furnished D and trimming. The table includes around 180,000 clones, about 88% detected once. The ends were cut back, 0 bases at V and 2 bases at J, with 15 bases in the middle. Looked up from germline, CDR1 is SGHRS and CDR2 is YFSETQ. This CDR3 has 16 residues. The receptor was isolated from a human donor in a cohort sampled during active COVID-19. This chain joins TRBV5-1 and TRBJ2-7; weak D call: TRBD2 (7 bases). Sequenced input: peripheral blood. Here the CDR3 reads CASSLDPGGPTYEQYF. In DNA form, the CDR3 reads TGCGCCAGCAGCTTGGACCCCGGGGGGCCAACCTACGAGCAGTACTTC.